This is a list of T cell receptor beta chains from one sample in a study of shared clonotypes between healthy human individuals. Only in-frame clones appear in the TCRdb table, and some are missing; sequencing was by immunoSEQ multiplex PCR. Here the sample spans around 1,100,000 clones, about 80% being singletons. The sequenced sample was memory CD4+ T cells from PBMCs. The receptors were gathered from a man younger than 35 in good health. Some clones in this sample may be carry-over from other donors' samples. The CDR3 runs from the conserved cysteine through the conserved F or W. Each record gives: CDR3 protein, CDR3 DNA, D gene, V gene, J gene, clone size. A D gene is named only where the DNA matches it firmly. Size is omitted from some rows. Given values are once, few, many or a class for expanded clones.

CDR3aa: CASSTPQGRLLPQHF
CDR3nt: TGTGCCAGTAGTACGCCCCAGGGGCGCTTACTGCCCCAGCATTTT
d_gene: NA
v_gene: TRBV19
j_gene: TRBJ1-5
abundance: NA

CDR3aa: CSASGLDYNEQFF
CDR3nt: TGCAGCGCGTCGGGACTAGATTACAATGAGCAGTTCTTC
d_gene: TRBD2
v_gene: TRBV29-1
j_gene: TRBJ2-1
abundance: NA

CDR3aa: CASSPPTGVRGTGELFF
CDR3nt: TGTGCCAGCTCACCCCCTACGGGAGTGAGAGGCACCGGGGAGCTGTTTTTT
d_gene: NA
v_gene: TRBV18
j_gene: TRBJ2-2
abundance: NA

CDR3aa: CASSAWGTFQETQYF
CDR3nt: TGTGCCAGCAGCGCCTGGGGGACTTTCCAAGAGACCCAGTACTTC
d_gene: NA
v_gene: TRBV9
j_gene: TRBJ2-5
abundance: NA

CDR3aa: CASSGRSAGELFF
CDR3nt: TGTGCCAGCAGTGGACGTAGTGCCGGGGAGCTGTTTTTT
d_gene: NA
v_gene: TRBV25-1
j_gene: TRBJ2-2
abundance: NA

CDR3aa: CASSVRRRGTQHF
CDR3nt: TGTGCCAGCAGCGTGCGTAGGAGGGGGACGCAGCATTTT
d_gene: NA
v_gene: TRBV5-6
j_gene: TRBJ1-5
abundance: NA

CDR3aa: CASGGRGDREKLFF
CDR3nt: TGTGCCAGCGGGGGTCGCGGGGATAGGGAAAAACTGTTTTTT
d_gene: NA
v_gene: TRBV2
j_gene: TRBJ1-4
abundance: NA

CDR3aa: CASTTSYRETQYF
CDR3nt: TGTGCCAGCACCACAAGTTATAGGGAGACCCAGTACTTC
d_gene: NA
v_gene: TRBV18
j_gene: TRBJ2-5
abundance: many

CDR3aa: CASSLLQGRDYNEQFF
CDR3nt: TGTGCCAGCAGCTTACTACAGGGTCGGGACTACAATGAGCAGTTCTTC
d_gene: NA
v_gene: TRBV6-6
j_gene: TRBJ2-1
abundance: few

CDR3aa: CASSLDGGVQGYTF
CDR3nt: TGCGCCAGCAGCTTGGACGGAGGGGTCCAAGGCTACACCTTC
d_gene: NA
v_gene: TRBV5-1
j_gene: TRBJ1-2
abundance: NA

CDR3aa: CASSLSSQVGIYGYTF
CDR3nt: TGTGCCAGCAGCTTATCGTCGCAGGTTGGAATCTATGGCTACACCTTC
d_gene: NA
v_gene: TRBV12-1
j_gene: TRBJ1-2
abundance: NA

CDR3aa: CASSAGKETQYF
CDR3nt: TGTGCCAGCAGCGCAGGGAAAGAGACCCAGTACTTC
d_gene: NA
v_gene: TRBV28
j_gene: TRBJ2-5
abundance: NA

CDR3aa: CASSLRGHSYEQYF
CDR3nt: TGTGCCAGCAGCTTAAGGGGCCACTCCTACGAGCAGTACTTC
d_gene: NA
v_gene: TRBV7-2
j_gene: TRBJ2-7
abundance: NA

CDR3aa: CASKGGTEAFF
CDR3nt: TGTGCCAGCAAAGGAGGGACTGAAGCTTTCTTT
d_gene: NA
v_gene: TRBV5-4
j_gene: TRBJ1-1
abundance: NA

CDR3aa: CASSLTSGSYEQYF
CDR3nt: TGTGCCAGCAGCTTAACTAGCGGGAGCTACGAGCAGTACTTC
d_gene: TRBD2
v_gene: TRBV11-3
j_gene: TRBJ2-7
abundance: NA

CDR3aa: CASSVEGTTRNTEAFF
CDR3nt: TGTGCCAGCAGCGTAGAGGGGACAACGCGGAACACTGAAGCTTTCTTT
d_gene: NA
v_gene: TRBV9
j_gene: TRBJ1-1
abundance: NA

CDR3aa: CAISGGGGNIQYF
CDR3nt: TGTGCCATCAGTGGCGGAGGGGGAAACATTCAGTACTTC
d_gene: NA
v_gene: TRBV10-3
j_gene: TRBJ2-4
abundance: NA

CDR3aa: CASSPRDTEAFF
CDR3nt: TGTGCCAGCAGCCCTAGGGATACTGAAGCTTTCTTT
d_gene: NA
v_gene: TRBV7-9
j_gene: TRBJ1-1
abundance: NA

CDR3aa: CSVEEGSRADTQYF
CDR3nt: TGCAGCGTTGAGGAGGGTAGTCGGGCAGATACGCAGTATTTT
d_gene: NA
v_gene: TRBV29-1
j_gene: TRBJ2-3
abundance: NA

CDR3aa: CASSAERGRGTQYF
CDR3nt: TGTGCCAGCAGCGCCGAGCGGGGCCGGGGGACCCAGTACTTC
d_gene: TRBD2
v_gene: TRBV9
j_gene: TRBJ2-5
abundance: NA